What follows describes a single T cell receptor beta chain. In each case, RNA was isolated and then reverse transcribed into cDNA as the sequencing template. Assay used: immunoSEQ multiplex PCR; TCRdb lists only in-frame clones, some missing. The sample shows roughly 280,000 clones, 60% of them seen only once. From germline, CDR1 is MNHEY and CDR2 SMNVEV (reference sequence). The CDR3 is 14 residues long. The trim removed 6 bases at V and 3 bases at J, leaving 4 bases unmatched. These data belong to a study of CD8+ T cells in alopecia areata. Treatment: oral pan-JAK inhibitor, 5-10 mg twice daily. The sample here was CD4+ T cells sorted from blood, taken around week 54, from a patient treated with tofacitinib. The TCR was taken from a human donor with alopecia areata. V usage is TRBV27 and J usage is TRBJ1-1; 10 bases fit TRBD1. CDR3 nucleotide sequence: TGTGCCAGCAGCTGGGACAGGGGCGACACTGAAGCTTTCTTT. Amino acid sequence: CASSWDRGDTEAFF.